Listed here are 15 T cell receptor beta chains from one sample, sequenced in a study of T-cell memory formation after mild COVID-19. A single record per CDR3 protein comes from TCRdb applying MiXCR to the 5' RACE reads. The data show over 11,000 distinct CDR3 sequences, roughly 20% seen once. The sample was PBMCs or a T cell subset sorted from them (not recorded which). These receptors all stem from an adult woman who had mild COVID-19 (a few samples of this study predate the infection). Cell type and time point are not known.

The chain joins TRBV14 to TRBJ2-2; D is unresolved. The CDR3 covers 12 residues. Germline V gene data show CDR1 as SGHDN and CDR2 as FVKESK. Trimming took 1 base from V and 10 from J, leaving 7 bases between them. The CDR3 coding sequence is TGTGCCAGCAGCCAAGTCGCGGCGGAGCTGTTTTTT. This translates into CASSQVAAELFF. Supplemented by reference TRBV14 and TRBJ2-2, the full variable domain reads EAGVTQFPSHSVIEKGQTVTLRCDPISGHDNLYWYRRVMGKEIKFLLHFVKESKQDESGMPNNRFLAERTGGTYSTLKVQPAELEDSGVYFCASSQVAAELFFGEGSRLTVL.

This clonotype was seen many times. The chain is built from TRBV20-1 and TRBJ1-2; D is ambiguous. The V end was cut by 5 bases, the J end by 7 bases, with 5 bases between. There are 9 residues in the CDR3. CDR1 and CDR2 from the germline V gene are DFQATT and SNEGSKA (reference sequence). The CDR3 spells CSAPGGYTF. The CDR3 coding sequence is TGCAGTGCTCCCGGTGGCTACACCTTC.

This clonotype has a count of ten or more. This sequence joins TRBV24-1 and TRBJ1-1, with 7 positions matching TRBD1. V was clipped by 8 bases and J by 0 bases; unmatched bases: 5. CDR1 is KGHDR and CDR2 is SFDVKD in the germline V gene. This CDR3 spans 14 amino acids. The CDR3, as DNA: TGTGCCACCAAGCCCAGGGGGTTGAACACTGAAGCTTTCTTT. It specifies CATKPRGLNTEAFF.

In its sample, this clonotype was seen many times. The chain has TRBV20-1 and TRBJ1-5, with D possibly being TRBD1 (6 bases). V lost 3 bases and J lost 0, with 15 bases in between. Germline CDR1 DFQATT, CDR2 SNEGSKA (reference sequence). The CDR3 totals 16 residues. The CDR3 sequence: CSARSRGVYSNQPQHF. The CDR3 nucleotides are TGCAGTGCTAGGTCCAGGGGAGTTTATAGCAATCAGCCCCAGCATTTT.

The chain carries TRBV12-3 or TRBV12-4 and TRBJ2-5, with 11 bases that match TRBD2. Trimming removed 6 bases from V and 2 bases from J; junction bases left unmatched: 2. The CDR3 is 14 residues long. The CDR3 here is CASSVAGGQETQYF. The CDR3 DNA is TGTGCCAGCAGCGTAGCGGGGGGGCAAGAGACCCAGTACTTC.

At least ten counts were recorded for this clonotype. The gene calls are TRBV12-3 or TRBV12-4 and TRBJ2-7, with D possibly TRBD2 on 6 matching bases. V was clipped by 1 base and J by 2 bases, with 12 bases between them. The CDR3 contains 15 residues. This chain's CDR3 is CASSLVGLSPYEQYF. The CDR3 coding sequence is TGTGCCAGCAGTTTAGTGGGACTCTCGCCCTACGAGCAGTACTTC.

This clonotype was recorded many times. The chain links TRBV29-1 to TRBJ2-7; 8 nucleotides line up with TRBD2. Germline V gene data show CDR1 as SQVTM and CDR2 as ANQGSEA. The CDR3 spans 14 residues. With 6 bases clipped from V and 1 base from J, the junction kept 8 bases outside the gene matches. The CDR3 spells CSVYISGTSYEQYF. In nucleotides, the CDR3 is TGCAGCGTCTATATTAGCGGGACTTCCTACGAGCAGTACTTC.

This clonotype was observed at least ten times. The CDR3 DNA sequence: TGTGCCAGCAGCCAAGGAGGGGGACAGCCCCTCACCGGGGAGCTGTTTTTT. Its translation: CASSQGGGQPLTGELFF. The rearrangement joins TRBV3-1 to TRBJ2-2; 7 nucleotides match TRBD1. Per germline, CDR1 LGHDT and CDR2 YNNKEL (reference sequence). The CDR3 consists of 17 residues. With V trimmed by 1 base and J by 4 bases, 9 bases remained unmatched.

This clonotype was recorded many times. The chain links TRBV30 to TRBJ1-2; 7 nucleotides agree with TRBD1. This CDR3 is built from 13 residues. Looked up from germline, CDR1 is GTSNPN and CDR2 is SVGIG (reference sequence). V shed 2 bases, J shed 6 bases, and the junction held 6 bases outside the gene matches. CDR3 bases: TGTGCCTGGAGTCAAGGGGGCGTCGATGGCTACACCTTC. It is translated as CAWSQGGVDGYTF.

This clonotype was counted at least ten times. CDR3 DNA: TGTGCCAGCAGCCCAGCCCTAGGACAGGGGTCCGGGAGCAATCAGCCCCAGCATTTT. This codes for CASSPALGQGSGSNQPQHF. This chain connects TRBV7-9 to TRBJ1-5; 9 bases are shared with TRBD1. Germline values: CDR1 SEHNR, CDR2 FQNEAQ (reference sequence). There are 19 residues in the CDR3. V trimming: 5 bases; J trimming: 1 base; junction bases outside the gene matches: 15.

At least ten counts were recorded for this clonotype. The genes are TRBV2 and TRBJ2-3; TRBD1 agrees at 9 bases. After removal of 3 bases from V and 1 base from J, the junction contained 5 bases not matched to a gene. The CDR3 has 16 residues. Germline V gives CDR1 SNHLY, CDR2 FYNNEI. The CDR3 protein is CASSDVGQGRTDTQYF. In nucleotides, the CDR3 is TGTGCCAGCAGTGATGTGGGACAGGGTCGCACAGATACGCAGTATTTT.

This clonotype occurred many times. The CDR3 DNA follows: TGTGCCACCAGCAGAGACAGGCTCCAAGAGACCCAGTACTTC. It translates to CATSRDRLQETQYF. The chain uses TRBV15 and TRBJ2-5; D is unclear. CDR3 length equals 14 residues. Germline V gene lookup returns CDR1 LNHNV and CDR2 YYDKDF (reference sequence). Trimming removed 0 bases from V and 1 base from J, with 6 bases in between.

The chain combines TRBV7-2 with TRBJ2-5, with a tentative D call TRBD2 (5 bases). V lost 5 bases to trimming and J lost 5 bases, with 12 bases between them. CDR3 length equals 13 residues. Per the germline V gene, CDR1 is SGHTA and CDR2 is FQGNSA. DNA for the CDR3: TGTGCCAGCAGCAACCCACCGGGGGAGACCCAGTACTTC. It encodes CASSNPPGETQYF. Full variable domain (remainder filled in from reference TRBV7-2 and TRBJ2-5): GAGVSQSPSNKVTEKGKDVELRCDPISGHTALYWYRQSLGQGLEFLIYFQGNSAPDKSGLPSDRFSAERTGGSVSTLTIQRTQQEDSAVYLCASSNPPGETQYFGPGTRLLVL.

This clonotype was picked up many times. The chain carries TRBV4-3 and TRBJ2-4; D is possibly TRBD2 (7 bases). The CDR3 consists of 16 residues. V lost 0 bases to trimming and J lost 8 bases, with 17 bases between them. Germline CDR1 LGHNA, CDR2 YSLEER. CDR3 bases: TGCGCCAGCAGCCAAGAAGGCGCGGGGGCAGGTCACATTCAGTACTTC. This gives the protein CASSQEGAGAGHIQYF.

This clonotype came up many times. The CDR3 reads CASSGPEETQYF. The CDR3 DNA reads TGTGCCAGCAGCGGACCTGAAGAGACCCAGTACTTC. The V and J genes are TRBV7-9 and TRBJ2-5, with no clear D. This CDR3 spans 12 amino acids. In germline, CDR1 is SEHNR, CDR2 FQNEAQ (reference sequence). The germline V and J ends were trimmed by 5 bases and 3 bases, with 7 bases remaining between them.